The 14 T cell receptor beta chains listed next were all sequenced from one sample in a study of post-analysis software for immune sequencing data. No antigens are known for them. cDNA libraries for TCR beta contained unique molecular identifiers. In TCRdb, the PCR reads were re-called with MiXCR into one record per CDR3 protein. The sample carries about 540,000 distinct CDR3 sequences, under 40% recorded once. General study results and limits: TRBV5-6, TRBV5-1 and TRBV20-1 were among four to six TRBV segments more frequent in patients than controls.

Sequences were obtained from blood. The receptors shown here come from a girl aged 2 to 17 with multiple sclerosis.

The chain uses TRBV24-1 and TRBJ1-1; D is undetermined. The V end was cut by 3 bases, the J end by 13 bases, with 11 bases between. The CDR3 length is 11 residues. The V gene's germline CDR1 is KGHDR and CDR2 SFDVKD. DNA for the CDR3: TGTGCCACCAGTGATCCCGACGGGCTTTTCTTT. It encodes CATSDPDGLFF.

The rearrangement links TRBV20-1 to TRBJ2-1; D possibly corresponds to TRBD2 (7 bases). The V end was cut by 2 bases, the J end by 1 base, with 9 bases between. There are 14 residues in the CDR3. The V gene's germline CDR1 is DFQATT and CDR2 SNEGSKA (reference sequence). CDR3 loop: CSARRGGSYNEQFF. CDR3 nucleotides: TGCAGTGCTAGAAGGGGGGGGTCCTACAATGAGCAGTTCTTC.

In its sample, this clonotype was seen a few times. This chain links TRBV20-1 with TRBJ1-4, with TRBD1 matching over 7 bases. This CDR3 is 11 amino acids long. Germline CDR1 and CDR2: DFQATT and SNEGSKA (reference sequence). The V segment lost 5 bases and the J segment 13 bases; nucleotides outside the gene matches: 7. The CDR3 region is CSAGGTVGLFF. CDR3 sequence (DNA): TGCAGTGCTGGAGGGACAGTTGGACTGTTTTTT.

This clonotype was recorded at least ten times. This chain joins TRBV12-3 or TRBV12-4 and TRBJ2-1; D is ambiguous. Trimming pared 5 bases from V and 7 bases from J, leaving 18 bases between. The CDR3 length is 15 residues. CDR3 coding DNA: TGTGCCAGCAGTCATGGTAGAGTTTTGGATAATGAGCAGTTCTTC. This gives the protein CASSHGRVLDNEQFF.

The CDR3 region is CASSSRDRGFETQYF. The CDR3 region has the DNA TGTGCCAGCAGCTCCCGGGACAGAGGGTTCGAGACCCAGTACTTC. V gene TRBV3-1 combines with J gene TRBJ2-4; 7 bases agree with TRBD1. The J call could be wrong; TRBJ2-5 is a better fit for the DNA end. This CDR3 is 15 amino acids long. The germline V gene has CDR1 LGHDT and CDR2 YNNKEL (reference sequence).

This clonotype came up a few times. J is TRBJ2-7 and V is TRBV7-8; a possible D gene is TRBD2 (6 bases). The CDR3 consists of 15 residues. Germline CDR1 SGHVS, CDR2 FQNEAQ. Trimming cost V 4 bases and J 3 bases, with 16 bases left between them. For the CDR3, the DNA is TGTGCCAGCAGCTACGACGACGGGGGATTCTACGAGCAGTACTTC. This translates into CASSYDDGGFYEQYF.

The V gene is TRBV20-1, the J gene TRBJ2-7, with D perhaps matching TRBD1 (5 bases). Per the germline V gene, CDR1 is DFQATT and CDR2 is SNEGSKA (reference sequence). The CDR3 consists of 13 residues. V shed 7 bases and J shed 3 bases, with 16 bases lying between them. CDR3 region: CSVTRGPDYEQYF. The CDR3 region has the DNA TGCAGTGTTACAAGGGGTCCAGACTACGAGCAGTACTTC.

The rearrangement uses TRBV20-1 and TRBJ2-7; tentative D call: TRBD2 (6 bases). Germline assignment: CDR1 DFQATT and CDR2 SNEGSKA (reference sequence). The length of the CDR3 is 17 residues. V was cut by 0 bases and J by 2 bases, with 20 bases left in between. As DNA, the CDR3 is TGCAGTGCTAGAGACCCGATGCGGGCCGGGGGAGCCTACGAGCAGTACTTC. Amino acid sequence: CSARDPMRAGGAYEQYF.

This chain connects TRBV5-1 to TRBJ2-7; tentatively, D is TRBD1 or TRBD2 (6 bases each). The CDR3 runs to 15 residues. The germline gives CDR1 SGHRS, CDR2 YFSETQ. Trimming took off 3 bases at V and 4 bases at J, with 17 bases between the two ends. CDR3 in DNA: TGCGCCAGCAGCTCGGGAGACAGGCAGGTTTACGAGCAGTACTTC. Amino acids: CASSSGDRQVYEQYF. Full variable domain (remainder filled in from reference TRBV5-1 and TRBJ2-7): KAGVTQTPRYLIKTRGQQVTLSCSPISGHRSVSWYQQTPGQGLQFLFEYFSETQRNKGNFPGRFSGRQFSNSRSEMNVSTLELGDSALYLCASSSGDRQVYEQYFGPGTRLTVT.

This clonotype was counted between two and nine times. The chain links TRBV7-9 to TRBJ2-7; TRBD2 is a possible D gene (5 bases). V shed 3 bases and J shed 0 bases, with 15 bases lying between them. The CDR3 covers 16 residues. The germline gives CDR1 SEHNR, CDR2 FQNEAQ (reference sequence). The CDR3 loop is CASSLARGLRSYEQYF. In DNA form, the CDR3 reads TGTGCCAGCAGCTTGGCGAGAGGGCTCCGCTCCTACGAGCAGTACTTC.

The CDR3 loop is CASSLSGAESYEQYF. The CDR3 DNA sequence: TGCGCCAGCAGCTTGTCAGGAGCGGAGTCCTACGAGCAGTACTTC. This chain links TRBV5-1 with TRBJ2-7; TRBD2 is a possible D gene (5 bases). V gave up 1 base and J gave up 1 base, with 12 bases separating them. This CDR3 spans 15 amino acids. Germline CDR1 reads SGHRS; CDR2 reads YFSETQ.

This clonotype was seen a handful of times. V is TRBV5-1 and J is TRBJ2-7, with 12 bases that match TRBD2. Unmatched junction bases numbered 4, after V lost 0 bases and J lost 0 bases. Germline V CDR1 and CDR2: SGHRS, YFSETQ. The CDR3 is 17 residues long. This chain's CDR3 is CASSLGLAGVSSYEQYF. Written as DNA, the CDR3 is TGCGCCAGCAGCTTGGGACTAGCGGGGGTAAGCTCCTACGAGCAGTACTTC.

There are a few counts of this clonotype. The chain recombines TRBV6-1 with TRBJ1-2; no clear D gene. The CDR3 totals 12 residues. V lost 1 base and J 11 bases, leaving 11 bases between the germline ends. Germline assignment: CDR1 MNHNS and CDR2 SASEGT. CDR3 sequence reads: CASSEGADSYTF. The CDR3 bases are TGTGCCAGCAGTGAAGGGGCAGATAGTTACACCTTC.

The sample holds a few counts of this clonotype. The chain links TRBV6-5 to TRBJ2-1, with TRBD2 matching 7 bases. J was trimmed by 7 bases and V by 8 bases; bases with no gene match: 8. This CDR3 contains 13 residues. The V gene's germline CDR1 is MNHEY and CDR2 SVGAGI. This CDR3 is CASGTTPRNEQFF. The CDR3 DNA follows: TGTGCCAGCGGGACTACCCCCAGGAATGAGCAGTTCTTC.